The sequence of this TCR beta chain was determined in a study of cytomegalovirus exposure and HLA in healthy donors. In the study overall: Across more than 350 genotyped donors, approximately 81% landed in the Caucasian-associated ancestry cluster.

It was with 60 Vbeta and 13 Jbeta primers that the PCR ran. Study processing details: Roughly 81 million unique TCR beta chains, 10 million to 14 million shared, were counted in a later analysis. Assay used: immunoSEQ multiplex PCR; TCRdb lists only in-frame clones, some missing. V and J calls and clone size are copied from that table; D and trimming were computed from the DNA. The sample carries about 200,000 clones, 80% to 90% recorded once. This CDR3 region has 15 residues. CDR1 and CDR2 from the germline V gene are SGHVS and FNYEAQ. With V trimmed by 1 base and J by 6 bases, 9 bases remained unmatched.

The J gene is TRBJ2-7, the V gene TRBV7-6; 7 nucleotides agree with TRBD1. The receptor was derived from a man aged 25 to 40 in good health and CMV-seronegative. The specimen was PBMCs. The CDR3 DNA reads TGTGCCAGCAGCTTAGAAGACAGGGTAGGGACCGAGCAGTACTTC. It is translated as CASSLEDRVGTEQYF.